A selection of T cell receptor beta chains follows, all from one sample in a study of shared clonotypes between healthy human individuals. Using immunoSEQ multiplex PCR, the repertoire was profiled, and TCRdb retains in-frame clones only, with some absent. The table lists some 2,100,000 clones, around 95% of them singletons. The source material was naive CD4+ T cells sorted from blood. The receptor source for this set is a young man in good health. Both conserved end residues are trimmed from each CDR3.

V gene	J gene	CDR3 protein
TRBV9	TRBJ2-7	ASSEGVDVGVYEQY
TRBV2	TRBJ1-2	ASRQSNYGYT
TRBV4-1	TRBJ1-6	ASSHYRDGWSPLH
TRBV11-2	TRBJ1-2	ASTSRDRNGYT
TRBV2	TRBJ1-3	ASRNGQVGGNTIY
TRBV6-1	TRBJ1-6	ASMRAGTPLH
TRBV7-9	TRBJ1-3	ASSLDSFSGNTIY
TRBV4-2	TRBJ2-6	ASSQGGTRTTSGANVLT
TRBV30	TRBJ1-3	AWSVRGPGNTIY
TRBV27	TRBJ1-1	ASSPRQGLGTEAF
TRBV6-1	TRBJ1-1	ASSEARGAEAF
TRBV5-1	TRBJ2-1	ASSQTSSSYNEQF
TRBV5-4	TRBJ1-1	ASSPNRGTGTEAF
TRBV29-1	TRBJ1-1	SVARSTNTEAF
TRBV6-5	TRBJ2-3	ASSSPGQGTDTQY
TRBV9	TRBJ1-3	ASSAQASSGNTIY
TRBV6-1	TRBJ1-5	ASSREINQPQH
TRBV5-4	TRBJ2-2	ASSLARGANTGELF
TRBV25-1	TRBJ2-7	ATRDRFPPYEQY
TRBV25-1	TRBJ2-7	ASSGTGIRYEQY
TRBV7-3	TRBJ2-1	ASSSNGGRNEQF
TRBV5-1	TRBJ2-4	ASSSAAKNIQY
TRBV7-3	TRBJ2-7	ASRALDGPYEQY
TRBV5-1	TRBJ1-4	ASSVSGLGNEKLF
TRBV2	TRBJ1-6	ASSERSGENSPLH
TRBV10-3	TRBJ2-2	ATKGTANTGELF
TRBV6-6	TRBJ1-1	ASRQDSEAF
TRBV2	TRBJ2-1	ASRSGRWYNEQF
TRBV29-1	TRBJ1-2	SVEDQGLAYGYT
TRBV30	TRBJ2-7	AWSVPRLRSYEQY
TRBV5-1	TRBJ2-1	ASSSGGPSNEQF
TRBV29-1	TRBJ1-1	SVEVYTEAF
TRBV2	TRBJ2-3	ASARNLAGATDTQY
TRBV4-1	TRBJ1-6	ASSQDSQGRSPLH
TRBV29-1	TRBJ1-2	SVAVGTGRGYT